The present T cell receptor beta chain was sequenced within a study of control samples from healthy donors and cancer patients. Produced via immunoSEQ multiplex PCR; TCRdb's table is partial and in-frame only. The sample includes approximately 100,000 clones, 70% to 90% of them seen just once. Sequenced material: blood. The receptor's source is a woman between 40 and 50 years old in good health.

CDR3 sequence: CASSQDTGGYYNSPLHF. The CDR3 DNA sequence: TGCGCCAGCAGCCAAGATACAGGGGGGTACTATAATTCACCCCTCCACTTT. The rearrangement uses TRBV4-3 and TRBJ1-6; 8 bases match TRBD1. The CDR3 runs to 17 residues. Germline trimming cut 0 bases from V and 3 bases from J; bases unmatched to any gene: 4. Germline values: CDR1 LGHNA, CDR2 YSLEER.